This TCR beta chain was sequenced during a study of CD8+ T cells in alopecia areata. In each case, RNA was isolated and then reverse transcribed into cDNA as the sequencing template. The table came from immunoSEQ multiplex PCR; TCRdb's copy has only in-frame clones and leaves some out. The sample shows over 150,000 clones, about 55% of them seen only once. Treatment in this sample: oral pan-JAK inhibitor, 5-10 mg twice daily. Peripheral blood, together with lesional scalp punch biopsies, was collected from alopecia areata patients. The input for sequencing was CD8+ T cells sorted from blood, taken at week 24, from a patient treated with tofacitinib. The origin of this receptor is a human donor with alopecia areata.

CDR3 DNA sequence: TGTGCCTGGGGCGAGCTAATTGGCGGTACGCAGTATTTT. Encoded protein: CAWGELIGGTQYF. The chain joins TRBV30 to TRBJ2-3; the D is unclear. Deletions cut 5 bases from V and 8 bases from J, with 17 bases between. This CDR3 has 13 amino acids. Germline V gene lookup returns CDR1 GTSNPN and CDR2 SVGIG (reference sequence).